The rows below give T cell receptor beta chains drawn from one sample of a study of blood T cells in healthy people across ages. TCRdb re-called the 5' RACE reads with MiXCR, one entry per CDR3 protein. The data contain around 2 million distinct CDR3 sequences, approximately 39% of them singletons. The sequenced material came from blood. The source of these receptors is a human donor in good health. Each CDR3 is given with its conserved first and last residue. Fields, in order: J gene, V gene, D gene, clone size, CDR3 DNA, CDR3 protein. D genes are given only for firm matches. Rows give clone size only sometimes, using once, few, many, or a class for an expanded clone.

TRBJ2-7,TRBV7-2,TRBD2,NA,TGTGCCAGCAGCTTAGAGAGTAGCGGGACCTACGAGCAGTACTTC,CASSLESSGTYEQYF
TRBJ1-2,TRBV6-5,TRBD1,few,TGTGCCAGCAGGGCCCCCGGGACAGATTATGGCTACACCTTC,CASRAPGTDYGYTF
TRBJ2-5,TRBV6-6,NA,NA,TGTGCCAGCAGTTCAAACCACGACAGCCTCCAAGAGACCCAGTACTTC,CASSSNHDSLQETQYF
TRBJ2-7,TRBV27,NA,few,TGTGCCAGCAGTTTAGCAGTTTCCTGCGAGCAGTACTTC,CASSLAVSCEQYF
TRBJ1-3,TRBV20-1,NA,NA,TGCAGTGCTAGAGATCTGGAGGGGTCGAGCTCTGGAAACACCATATATTTT,CSARDLEGSSSGNTIYF
TRBJ1-2,TRBV7-2,TRBD1,NA,TGTGCCTGCAGCCCCGACAGGGGCGGCTACTATGGCTACACCTTC,CACSPDRGGYYGYTF
TRBJ2-1,TRBV7-9,NA,NA,TGTGCCAGCAGCCCCATGGGGGCCGGACCTCAAGAGACCCAGTTCTTC,CASSPMGAGPQETQFF
TRBJ2-5,TRBV20-1,TRBD2,few,TGCAGTGCTAGAACATCGACTAGCGGGGGCGTTGAGACCCAGTACTTC,CSARTSTSGGVETQYF
TRBJ2-7,TRBV7-9,NA,few,TGTGCCAGCAGCTTAGGACACCCACTCTACGAGCAGTACTTC,CASSLGHPLYEQYF
TRBJ1-1,TRBV9,TRBD1,NA,TGTGCCAGCAGCGACTATACAGGGGGTACGAACACTGAAGCTTTCTTT,CASSDYTGGTNTEAFF
TRBJ2-7,TRBV9,NA,many,TGTGCCAGCAGCGTAGGTACGGGGACCTACGAGCAGTACTTC,CASSVGTGTYEQYF
TRBJ2-1,TRBV5-1,TRBD1,NA,TGCGCCAGCAGCTTCGGGACAGCCCTTGGCGATGAGCAGTTCTTC,CASSFGTALGDEQFF
TRBJ2-2,TRBV12-3/TRBV12-4,TRBD1,NA,TGTGCCAGCAGCTTGACAGGGGGTAATCGCGGCGGGGAGCTGTTTTTT,CASSLTGGNRGGELFF
TRBJ1-2,TRBV12-3/TRBV12-4,NA,once,TGTGCCATCAAAGGGGCGTGGGGCTACACCTTC,CAIKGAWGYTF
TRBJ1-1,TRBV10-3,NA,NA,TGTGCCATCAGTGGTGGCACTGAAGCTTTCTTT,CAISGGTEAFF
TRBJ1-2,TRBV29-1,TRBD1,many,TGCAGCGTTCCGGACAGGTTCTGGGGCGGCTACACCTTC,CSVPDRFWGGYTF
TRBJ2-5,TRBV15,NA,many,TGTGCCACCAGCAGAGATGGGGAGACCCAGTACTTC,CATSRDGETQYF
TRBJ2-1,TRBV7-7,TRBD2,NA,TGTGCTAGCAGCTGGACTAGCCAGAATGAGCAGTTCTTC,CASSWTSQNEQFF
TRBJ2-2,TRBV4-3,TRBD1,NA,TGCGCCAGCAGCCAAGACCCCGGGACAGGAAGGGAGCTGTTTTTT,CASSQDPGTGRELFF
TRBJ1-1,TRBV10-3,NA,NA,TGTGCCATCAGTTCCCGATCGGGGGGCAATAAGGCTGAAGCTTGCTTT,CAISSRSGGNKAEACF
TRBJ2-5,TRBV29-1,TRBD1,few,TGCAGCGCCTACAGGGGACGAGAGACCCAGTACTTC,CSAYRGRETQYF
TRBJ1-1,TRBV5-1,NA,NA,TGCGCCAGCAGCCCCAACCCTCCAGTCACTGAAGCTTTCTTT,CASSPNPPVTEAFF
TRBJ1-5,TRBV6-2/TRBV6-3,NA,NA,TGTGCCAGCACCCCCGTTGGGGACGGAGATCAGCCCCAGCATTTT,CASTPVGDGDQPQHF
TRBJ1-5,TRBV6-6,NA,once,TGTGCCAGCAGTTACCCAAATGGGCCCCAGCATTTT,CASSYPNGPQHF
TRBJ2-7,TRBV28,NA,NA,TGTGCCAGCAGTGTAGAAGGGGCTAGCTCCTACGAGCAGTACTTC,CASSVEGASSYEQYF